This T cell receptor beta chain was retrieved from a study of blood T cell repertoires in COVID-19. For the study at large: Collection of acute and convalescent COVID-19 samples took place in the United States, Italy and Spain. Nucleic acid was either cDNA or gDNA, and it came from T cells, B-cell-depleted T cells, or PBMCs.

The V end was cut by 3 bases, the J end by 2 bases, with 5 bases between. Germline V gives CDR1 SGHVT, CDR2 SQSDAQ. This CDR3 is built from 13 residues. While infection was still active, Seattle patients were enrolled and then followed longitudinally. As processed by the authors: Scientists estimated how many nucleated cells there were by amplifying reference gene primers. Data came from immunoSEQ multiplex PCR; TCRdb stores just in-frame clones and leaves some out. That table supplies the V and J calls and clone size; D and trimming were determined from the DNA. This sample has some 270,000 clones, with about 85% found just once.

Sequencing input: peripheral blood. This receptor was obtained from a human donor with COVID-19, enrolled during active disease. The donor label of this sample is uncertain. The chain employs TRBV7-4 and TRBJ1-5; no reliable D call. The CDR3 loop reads CASSLRCNQPQHF. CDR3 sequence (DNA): TGTGCCAGCAGCTTGAGGTGCAATCAGCCCCAGCATTTT.